The 24 T cell receptor beta chains reported below all come from one sample, sequenced in a study of blood T cell repertoires in COVID-19. Profiled with immunoSEQ multiplex PCR; TCRdb holds only in-frame clones, not every one. The data show approximately 50,000 clones, about 90% seen once. The sequenced sample was peripheral blood. These TCRs come from a man aged 50-60 years with active COVID-19.

This sequence joins TRBV29-1 and TRBJ2-3; TRBD2 matches at 8 bases. Germline values: CDR1 SQVTM, CDR2 ANQGSEA. CDR3 length equals 17 residues. J gave up 2 bases and V 1 base, and 11 bases lay outside the gene matches. The CDR3 here is CSVEAPGLAGITDTQYF. The DNA of the CDR3 is TGCAGCGTTGAAGCCCCGGGGTTAGCGGGAATCACAGATACGCAGTATTTT.

This chain joins TRBV30 and TRBJ1-5, with D maybe TRBD1 (6 bases). Trimming cost V 1 base and J 4 bases, with 11 bases left between them. This CDR3 is built from 14 residues. Germline V gene sequence: CDR1 GTSNPN, CDR2 SVGIG (reference sequence). In nucleotides, the CDR3 is TGTGCCTGGAGTGGGCAGGGGAATAATCAGCCCCAGCATTTT. The encoded protein is CAWSGQGNNQPQHF.

This clone was found once. The V call is TRBV11-3, the J call TRBJ2-2, with 7 positions matching TRBD1. CDR1 and CDR2 from the germline V gene are SGHNT and YENEEA. The CDR3 loop spans 17 amino acids. V lost 4 bases and J lost 2; bases outside the gene matches: 10. CDR3 residues: CASSSLTGTANTGELFF. The CDR3 nucleotides read TGTGCCAGCAGCTCGTTAACCGGGACAGCCAACACCGGGGAGCTGTTTTTT.

The chain links TRBV28 to TRBJ1-5, with 7 bases that match TRBD1. From germline, CDR1 is MDHEN and CDR2 SYDVKM. Germline trimming cut 6 bases from V and 0 bases from J; bases unmatched to any gene: 5. The CDR3 runs 15 residues. The CDR3 nucleotides are TGTGCCAGCAGCGCGGGACAGCTTAGCAATCAGCCCCAGCATTTT. Encoded protein: CASSAGQLSNQPQHF.

This clone showed up just a few times. The chain employs TRBV11-2 and TRBJ1-2; weak D call: TRBD1 (6 bases). V lost 1 base and J lost 8, with 11 bases in between. The germline V gene encodes CDR1 SGHAT and CDR2 FQNNGV. The CDR3 length is 13 residues. CDR3 sequence (DNA): TGTGCCAGCAGCTTAGCAGGGGTGGGGGGCTACACCTTC. Translating it yields CASSLAGVGGYTF. The variable domain in full, completed from reference TRBV11-2 and TRBJ1-2, reads EAGVAQSPRYKIIEKRQSVAFWCNPISGHATLYWYQQILGQGPKLLIQFQNNGVVDDSQLPKDRFSAERLKGVDSTLKIQPAKLEDSAVYLCASSLAGVGGYTFGSGTRLTVV.

This rearrangement joins TRBV11-2 to TRBJ2-1; 8 nucleotides match TRBD2. Germline CDR1 SGHAT, CDR2 FQNNGV. V lost 4 bases, J lost 15 bases, and 14 bases stayed unmatched. The CDR3 loop spans 14 amino acids. The CDR3 sequence is CASSSWREASSRFF. CDR3 nucleotide sequence: TGTGCCAGCAGCTCCTGGCGGGAGGCCAGTTCTCGGTTCTTC.

The chain recombines TRBV5-8 with TRBJ1-2; D not resolved. Per the germline V gene, CDR1 is SGHTS and CDR2 is YDEGEE. Deletions cut 0 bases from V and 7 bases from J, with 10 bases between. The CDR3 loop spans 13 amino acids. For the CDR3, the DNA is TGTGCCAGCAGCTTGGTAGAGTCGGGTGGCTACACCTTC. It translates to CASSLVESGGYTF.

V is TRBV7-2 and J is TRBJ2-5; 7 positions agree with TRBD2. V lost 0 bases to trimming and J lost 4 bases; unmatched junction nucleotides: 5. CDR1 and CDR2 from the germline V gene are SGHTA and FQGNSA. The CDR3 totals 15 residues. The CDR3 region has the DNA TGTGCCAGCAGCTTAGCGCGTCTAGCGGTAGAGACCCAGTACTTC. Its protein product is CASSLARLAVETQYF.

V usage is TRBV5-1 and J usage is TRBJ1-4; 10 nucleotides agree with TRBD1. CDR3 length: 15 residues. CDR1 and CDR2 (germline): SGHRS, YFSETQ. Losses at the gene ends were 3 bases for V and 6 bases for J; bases not matched to a gene: 5. This CDR3 reads CASSSRTGGDEKLFF. The CDR3 bases are TGCGCCAGCAGCTCCAGGACAGGGGGGGATGAAAAACTGTTTTTT. Filled out from reference TRBV5-1 and TRBJ1-4, the complete variable domain reads KAGVTQTPRYLIKTRGQQVTLSCSPISGHRSVSWYQQTPGQGLQFLFEYFSETQRNKGNFPGRFSGRQFSNSRSEMNVSTLELGDSALYLCASSSRTGGDEKLFFGSGTQLSVL.

This sequence joins TRBV15 and TRBJ2-7; D remains unclear. The CDR3 sequence is 13 residues long. Per germline, CDR1 LNHNV and CDR2 YYDKDF (reference sequence). Deletions cut 8 bases from V and 6 bases from J, with 17 bases between. This CDR3 is CATQTPPSVEQYF. The CDR3 nucleotides are TGTGCCACCCAGACACCCCCGTCGGTCGAGCAGTACTTC.

J is TRBJ1-1 and V is TRBV19; perhaps TRBD1 as D (5 bases). This CDR3 is built from 15 residues. Looked up from germline, CDR1 is LNHDA and CDR2 is SQIVND (reference sequence). V lost 1 base and J 0 bases, leaving 9 bases between the germline ends. CDR3 nucleotide sequence: TGTGCCAGTAGTATAGCGGGACTGATGAACACTGAAGCTTTCTTT. This codes for CASSIAGLMNTEAFF.

The rearrangement links TRBV6-2 or TRBV6-3 to TRBJ2-7; tentatively, D is TRBD1 (5 bases). CDR1 and CDR2 (germline): MNHEY, SVGEGT. The CDR3 loop spans 13 amino acids. Trimming removed 2 bases from V and 2 bases from J, with 7 bases in between. CDR3 in amino acids: CASSYDSAYEQYF. For the CDR3, the DNA is TGTGCCAGCAGTTACGACAGTGCCTACGAGCAGTACTTC.

CDR3 residues: CASSKRSGANVLTF. DNA of the CDR3: TGTGCCAGTAGTAAGCGCTCTGGGGCCAACGTCCTGACTTTC. V and J are TRBV19 and TRBJ2-6; D gene ambiguous. Germline CDR1 reads LNHDA; CDR2 reads SQIVND (reference sequence). This CDR3 spans 14 amino acids. Trimming pared 4 bases from V and 0 bases from J, leaving 4 bases between.

V gene TRBV30 combines with J gene TRBJ1-1; D possibly corresponds to TRBD1 (6 bases). V lost 0 bases, J lost 4 bases, and 6 bases lay in between. The CDR3 runs 12 residues. CDR1 and CDR2 (germline): GTSNPN, SVGIG (reference sequence). The CDR3 sequence: CAWSVGGTEAFF. The CDR3 coding sequence is TGTGCCTGGAGTGTAGGGGGCACTGAAGCTTTCTTT.

V is TRBV2 and J is TRBJ2-7, with 8 nucleotides matching TRBD1. The junction had 17 bases not matched to a gene; V was cut back by 8 bases and J by 2 bases. Per germline, CDR1 SNHLY and CDR2 FYNNEI. This CDR3 region has 17 residues. In DNA form, the CDR3 reads TGTGCCAGCGGCCGAGGGGGGTCGGACAGGGACCCCTACGAGCAGTACTTC. It encodes CASGRGGSDRDPYEQYF.

The rearrangement joins TRBV30 to TRBJ2-7, with D possibly TRBD2 on 5 matching bases. V was clipped by 1 base and J by 7 bases, with 14 bases between them. This CDR3 contains 13 residues. The germline CDR1 and CDR2 sequences are GTSNPN and SVGIG (reference sequence). The CDR3 region is CAWSAYTRDEQYF. The CDR3, as DNA: TGTGCCTGGAGTGCCTATACACGGGATGAGCAGTACTTC.

This clone was detected only once. The rearrangement uses TRBV6-5 and TRBJ2-1; perhaps TRBD1 as D (6 bases). With 7 bases removed from V and 2 bases from J, the gap between germline ends came to 15 bases. The CDR3 loop spans 15 amino acids. Germline V gene sequence: CDR1 MNHEY, CDR2 SVGAGI. This CDR3 is CASTKTGETYNEQFF. CDR3 nucleotide sequence: TGTGCCAGCACTAAGACAGGAGAGACCTACAATGAGCAGTTCTTC.

The chain carries TRBV6-6 and TRBJ2-5; a possible D gene is TRBD1 (6 bases). Germline V gene data show CDR1 as MNHNY and CDR2 as SVGAGI (reference sequence). The CDR3 consists of 15 residues. Trimming took 2 bases from V and 4 from J, leaving 14 bases between them. The CDR3 sequence is CASSYTLGTRETQYF. The CDR3 nucleotides read TGTGCCAGCAGTTACACGCTTGGGACAAGAGAGACCCAGTACTTC.

DNA of the CDR3: TGTGCCAGCAGCCCCCTAGCGGGCTATGGCTACACCTTC. It translates to CASSPLAGYGYTF. The chain employs TRBV12-3 or TRBV12-4 and TRBJ1-2; D gene uncertain. Trimming cost V 6 bases and J 4 bases, with 12 bases left between them. This CDR3 region has 13 residues.

The chain recombines TRBV28 with TRBJ1-2; 7 nucleotides match TRBD1. CDR1 is MDHEN and CDR2 is SYDVKM in the germline V gene. The CDR3 is made up of 14 amino acids. V shed 3 bases, J shed 6 bases, and the junction held 7 bases outside the gene matches. The CDR3, as DNA: TGTGCCAGCAGTTTGCGGCAGGGGGTTGATGGCTACACCTTC. Amino acids: CASSLRQGVDGYTF.

The count of this clone is one. The CDR3 DNA reads TGTGCCAGCTCACCCGGGAATCGATTTTCCGAGCAGTACTTC. The encoded protein is CASSPGNRFSEQYF. The chain recombines TRBV18 with TRBJ2-7; maybe TRBD2 (5 bases). This CDR3 region has 14 residues. The V end was cut by 3 bases, the J end by 6 bases, with 15 bases between. Germline lookup yields CDR1 KGHSH and CDR2 LQKENI.

This rearrangement joins TRBV11-2 to TRBJ2-3, with D tentatively TRBD2 (6 bases). Germline V CDR1 and CDR2: SGHAT, FQNNGV. The CDR3 loop spans 14 amino acids. Deletions cut 6 bases from V and 2 bases from J, with 12 bases between. This chain's CDR3 is CASSIGLYTDTQYF. The CDR3 nucleotides are TGTGCCAGCAGTATAGGACTATACACAGATACGCAGTATTTT.

V is TRBV5-4 and J is TRBJ2-3, with TRBD2 matching 9 bases. The CDR3 spans 15 residues. V dropped 4 bases and J dropped 1; count of bases not matched to a gene: 4. Per the germline V gene, CDR1 is SGHNT and CDR2 is YYREEE (reference sequence). The CDR3: CASSNGGRGTDTQYF. In DNA, the CDR3 is TGTGCCAGCAGCAATGGCGGGAGGGGCACAGATACGCAGTATTTT.

J is TRBJ1-2 and V is TRBV4-2; D is undetermined. This CDR3 comprises 15 residues. Germline CDR1 and CDR2: LGHNA and YNFKEQ. The V and J ends lost 0 bases and 0 bases respectively, with 8 bases between them. The CDR3 here is CASSQDGGTNYGYTF. The CDR3 DNA reads TGTGCCAGCAGCCAAGATGGCGGTACTAACTATGGCTACACCTTC.